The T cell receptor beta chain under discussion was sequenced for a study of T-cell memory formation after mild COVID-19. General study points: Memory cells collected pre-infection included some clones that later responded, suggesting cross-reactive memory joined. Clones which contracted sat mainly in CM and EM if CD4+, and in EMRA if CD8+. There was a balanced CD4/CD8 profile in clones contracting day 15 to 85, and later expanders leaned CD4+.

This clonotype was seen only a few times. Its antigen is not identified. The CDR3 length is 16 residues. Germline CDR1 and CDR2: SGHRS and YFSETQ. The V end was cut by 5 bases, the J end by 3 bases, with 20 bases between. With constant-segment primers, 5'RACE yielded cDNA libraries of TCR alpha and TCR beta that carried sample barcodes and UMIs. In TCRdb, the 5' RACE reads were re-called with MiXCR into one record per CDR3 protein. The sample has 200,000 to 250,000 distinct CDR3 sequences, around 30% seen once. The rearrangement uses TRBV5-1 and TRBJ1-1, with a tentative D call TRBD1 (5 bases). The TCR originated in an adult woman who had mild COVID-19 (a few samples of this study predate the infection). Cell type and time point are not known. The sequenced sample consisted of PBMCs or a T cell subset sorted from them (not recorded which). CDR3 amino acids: CASSMGTQRFYTEAFF. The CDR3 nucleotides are TGCGCCAGCAGTATGGGGACTCAACGTTTTTACACTGAAGCTTTCTTT.